This entry is about one T cell receptor (beta chain). It was with 60 Vbeta and 13 Jbeta primers that the PCR ran. TCRdb's table, derived via immunoSEQ multiplex PCR, lists solely in-frame clones and lacks some. The repertoire has 170,000 or so clones, 65% to 80% of them found once; the top ten carry 2.5% to 3.5%. The data derive from a study of cytomegalovirus exposure and HLA in healthy donors. Germline V gene data show CDR1 as MRHNA and CDR2 as SNTAGT. V dropped 6 bases and J dropped 5 bases, with 8 bases sitting between them. The CDR3 contains 11 residues. This chain links TRBV6-4 with TRBJ2-7, with a possible D match to TRBD2 (5 bases). Sequences were obtained from PBMCs. This clonotype was sampled from a woman in her forties or fifties in good health and CMV-seropositive. The CDR3 is CASRRVNEQYF. DNA for the CDR3: TGTGCCAGCAGGAGGGTGAACGAGCAGTACTTC.